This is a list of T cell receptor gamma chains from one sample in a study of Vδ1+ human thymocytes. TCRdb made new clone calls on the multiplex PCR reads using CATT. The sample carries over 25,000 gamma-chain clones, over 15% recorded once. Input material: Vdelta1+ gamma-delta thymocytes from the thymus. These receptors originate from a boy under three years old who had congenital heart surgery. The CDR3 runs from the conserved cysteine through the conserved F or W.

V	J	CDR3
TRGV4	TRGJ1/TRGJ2	CATWDGRNYKKLF
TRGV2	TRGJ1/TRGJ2	CATWDWYKKLF
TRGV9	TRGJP	CALWEPSPPGLGKKIKVF
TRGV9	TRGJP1	CALWEVQTGWFKIF
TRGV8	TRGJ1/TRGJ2	CATWDNRYKKLF
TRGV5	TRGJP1	CATWELTGWFKIF
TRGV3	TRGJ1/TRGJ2	CATWDRPFDYKKLF
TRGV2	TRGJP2	CATWDEGNSSDWIKTF
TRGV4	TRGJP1	CATWDLGWFKIF
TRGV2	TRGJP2	CATWDGRKTWIKTF
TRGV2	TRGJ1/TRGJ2	CATWDGLHYKKLF
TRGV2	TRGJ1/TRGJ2	CATWDGRNYYKKLF
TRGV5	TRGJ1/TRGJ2	CATWDSSNYKKLF
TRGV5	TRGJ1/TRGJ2	CATWDPQNYYKKLF
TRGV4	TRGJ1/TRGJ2	CATWDTPVSYKKLF
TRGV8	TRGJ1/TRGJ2	CATWDLNGYKKLF
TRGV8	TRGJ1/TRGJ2	CATWDRMTYKKLF
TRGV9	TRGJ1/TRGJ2	CALWEVRCDKKLF
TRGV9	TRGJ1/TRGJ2	CALWGPGKKLF
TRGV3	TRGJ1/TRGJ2	CATWDRGPYYKKLF
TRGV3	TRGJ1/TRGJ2	CATWAANYYKKLF
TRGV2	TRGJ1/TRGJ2	CATWDDNYYKKLF